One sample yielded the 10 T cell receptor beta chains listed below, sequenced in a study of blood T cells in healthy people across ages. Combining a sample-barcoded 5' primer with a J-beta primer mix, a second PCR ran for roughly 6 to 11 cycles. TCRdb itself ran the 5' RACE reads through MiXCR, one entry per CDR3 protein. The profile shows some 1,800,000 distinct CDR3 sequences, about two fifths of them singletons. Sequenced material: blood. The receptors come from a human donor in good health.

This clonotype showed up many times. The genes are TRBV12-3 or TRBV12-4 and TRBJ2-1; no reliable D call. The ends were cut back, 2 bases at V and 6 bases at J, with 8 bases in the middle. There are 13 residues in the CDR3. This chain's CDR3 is CASSLSLGNEQFF. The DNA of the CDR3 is TGTGCCAGCAGTTTATCGCTTGGCAATGAGCAGTTCTTC.

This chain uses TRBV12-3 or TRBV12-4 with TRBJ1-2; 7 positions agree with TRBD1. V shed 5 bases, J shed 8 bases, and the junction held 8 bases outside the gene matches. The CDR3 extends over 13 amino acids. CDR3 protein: CASSPPGGVGYTF. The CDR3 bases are TGTGCCAGCAGTCCTCCAGGGGGGGTAGGCTACACCTTC.

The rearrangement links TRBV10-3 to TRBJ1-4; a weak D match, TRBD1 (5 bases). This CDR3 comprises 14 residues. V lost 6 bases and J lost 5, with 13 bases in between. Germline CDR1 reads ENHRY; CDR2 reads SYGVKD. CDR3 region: CAISPGTSNEKLFF. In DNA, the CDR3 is TGTGCCATCAGCCCCGGGACGTCCAATGAAAAACTGTTTTTT.

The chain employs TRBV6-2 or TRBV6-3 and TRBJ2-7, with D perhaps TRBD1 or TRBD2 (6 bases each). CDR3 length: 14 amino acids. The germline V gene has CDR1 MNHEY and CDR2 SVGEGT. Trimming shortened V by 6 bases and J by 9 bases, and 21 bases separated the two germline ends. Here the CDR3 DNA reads TGTGCCAGCAGCCCCGGGGCAGGGGACTCCGGGCAGTACTTC. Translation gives CASSPGAGDSGQYF.

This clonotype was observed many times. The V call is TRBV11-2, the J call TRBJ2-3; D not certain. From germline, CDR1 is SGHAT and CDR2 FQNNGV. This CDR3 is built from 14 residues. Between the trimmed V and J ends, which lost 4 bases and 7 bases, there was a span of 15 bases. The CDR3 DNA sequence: TGTGCCAGCAGCTACACACGGACCAGTTATACGCAGTATTTT. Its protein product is CASSYTRTSYTQYF.

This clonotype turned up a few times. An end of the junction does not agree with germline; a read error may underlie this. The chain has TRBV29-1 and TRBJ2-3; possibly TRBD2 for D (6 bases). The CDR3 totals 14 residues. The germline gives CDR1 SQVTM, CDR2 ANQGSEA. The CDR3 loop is CSGELGGVTDTQYF. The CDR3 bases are TGCAGCGGTGAATTAGGCGGGGTAACAGATACGCAGTATTTT.

CDR3: CASNLESGATNEKLFF. The DNA for the CDR3 is TGTGCCAGCAACCTAGAGTCGGGGGCAACTAATGAAAAACTGTTTTTT. This chain connects TRBV6-1 to TRBJ1-4; D possibly corresponds to TRBD1 (5 bases). CDR1 and CDR2 from the germline V gene are MNHNS and SASEGT. V was clipped by 7 bases and J by 0 bases, with 15 bases between them. The CDR3 is made up of 16 amino acids.

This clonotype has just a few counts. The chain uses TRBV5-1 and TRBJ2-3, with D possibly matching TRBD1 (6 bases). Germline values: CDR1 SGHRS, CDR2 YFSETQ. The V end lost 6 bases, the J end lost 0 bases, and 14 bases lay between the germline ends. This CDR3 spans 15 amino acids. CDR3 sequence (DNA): TGCGCCAGCACCAGATTAGACAGGAGCACAGATACGCAGTATTTT. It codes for CASTRLDRSTDTQYF.

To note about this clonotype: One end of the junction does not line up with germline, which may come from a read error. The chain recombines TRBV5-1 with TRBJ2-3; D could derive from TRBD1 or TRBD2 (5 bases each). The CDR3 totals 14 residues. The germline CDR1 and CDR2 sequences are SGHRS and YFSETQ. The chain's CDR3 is CASSLGGFTDTRYF. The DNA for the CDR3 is TGCGCCAGCAGCTTGGGGGGGTTCACAGATACGCGGTATTTT. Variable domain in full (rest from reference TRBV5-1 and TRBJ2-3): KAGVTQTPRYLIKTRGQQVTLSCSPISGHRSVSWYQQTPGQGLQFLFEYFSETQRNKGNFPGRFSGRQFSNSRSEMNVSTLELGDSALYLCASSLGGFTDTRYFGPGTRLTVL.

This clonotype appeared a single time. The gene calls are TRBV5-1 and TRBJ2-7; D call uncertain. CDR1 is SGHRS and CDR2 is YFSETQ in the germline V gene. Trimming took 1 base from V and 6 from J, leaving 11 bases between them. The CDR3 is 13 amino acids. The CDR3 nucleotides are TGCGCCAGCAGCTTGAGACCTAACTGCGAGCAGTACTTC. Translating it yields CASSLRPNCEQYF.